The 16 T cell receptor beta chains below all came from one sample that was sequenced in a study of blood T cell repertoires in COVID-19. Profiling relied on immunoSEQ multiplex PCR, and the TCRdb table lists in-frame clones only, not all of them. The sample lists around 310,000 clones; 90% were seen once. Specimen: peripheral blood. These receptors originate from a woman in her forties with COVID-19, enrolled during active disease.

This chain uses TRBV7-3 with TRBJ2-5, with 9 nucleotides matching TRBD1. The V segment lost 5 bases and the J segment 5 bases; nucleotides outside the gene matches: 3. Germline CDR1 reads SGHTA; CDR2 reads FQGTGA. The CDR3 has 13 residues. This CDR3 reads CASSLGTGETQYF. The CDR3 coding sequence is TGTGCCAGCAGCCTAGGGACAGGGGAGACCCAGTACTTC.

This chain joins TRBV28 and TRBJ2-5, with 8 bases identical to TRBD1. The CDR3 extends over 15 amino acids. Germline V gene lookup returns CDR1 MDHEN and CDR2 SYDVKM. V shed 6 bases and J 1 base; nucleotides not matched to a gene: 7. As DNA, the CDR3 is TGTGCCAGCAGACCAGCAGGGGGCTTCCAAGAGACCCAGTACTTC. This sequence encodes CASRPAGGFQETQYF.

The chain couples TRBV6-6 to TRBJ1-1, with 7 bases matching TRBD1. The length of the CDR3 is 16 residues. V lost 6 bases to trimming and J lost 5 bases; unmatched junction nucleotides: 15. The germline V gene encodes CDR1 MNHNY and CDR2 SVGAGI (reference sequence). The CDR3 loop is CASSIDREQPGTEAFF. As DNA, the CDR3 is TGTGCCAGCAGCATAGACAGGGAGCAGCCAGGGACTGAAGCTTTCTTT.

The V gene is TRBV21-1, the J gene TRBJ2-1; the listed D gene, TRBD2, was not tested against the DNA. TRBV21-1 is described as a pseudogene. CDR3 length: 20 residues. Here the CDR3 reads CASSTGRPSGSFLGYNEQFF. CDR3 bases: TGTGCCAGCAGCACCGGCCGTCCTAGCGGGAGCTTTCTGGGGTACAATGAGCAGTTCTTC.

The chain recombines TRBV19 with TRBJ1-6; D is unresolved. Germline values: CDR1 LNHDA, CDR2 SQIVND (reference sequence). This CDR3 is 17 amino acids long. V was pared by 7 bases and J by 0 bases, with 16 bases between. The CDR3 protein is CASKAGVLSSYNSPLHF. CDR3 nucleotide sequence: TGTGCCAGTAAAGCGGGAGTCCTGAGCTCCTATAATTCACCCCTCCACTTT.

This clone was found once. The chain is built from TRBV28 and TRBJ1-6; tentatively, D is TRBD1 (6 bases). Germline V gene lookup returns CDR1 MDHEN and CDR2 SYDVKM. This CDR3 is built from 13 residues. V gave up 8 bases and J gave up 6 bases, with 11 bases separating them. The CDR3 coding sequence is TGTGCCAGCTTCACAGGGTCTAATTCACCCCTCCACTTT. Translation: CASFTGSNSPLHF.

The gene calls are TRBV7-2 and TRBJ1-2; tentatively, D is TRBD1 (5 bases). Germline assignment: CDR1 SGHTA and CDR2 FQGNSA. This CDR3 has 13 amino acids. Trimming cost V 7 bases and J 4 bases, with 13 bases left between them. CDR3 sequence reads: CASNAGQSYGYTF. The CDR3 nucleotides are TGTGCCAGCAACGCGGGGCAAAGCTATGGCTACACCTTC. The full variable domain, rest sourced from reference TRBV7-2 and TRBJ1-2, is GAGVSQSPSNKVTEKGKDVELRCDPISGHTALYWYRQSLGQGLEFLIYFQGNSAPDKSGLPSDRFSAERTGGSVSTLTIQRTQQEDSAVYLCASNAGQSYGYTFGSGTRLTVV.

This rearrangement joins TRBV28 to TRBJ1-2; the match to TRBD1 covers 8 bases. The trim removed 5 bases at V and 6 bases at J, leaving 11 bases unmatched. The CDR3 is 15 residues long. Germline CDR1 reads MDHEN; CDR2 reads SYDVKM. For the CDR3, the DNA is TGTGCCAGCAGTCTAAGGACAGGGAGATCCCATGGCTACACCTTC. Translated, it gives CASSLRTGRSHGYTF.

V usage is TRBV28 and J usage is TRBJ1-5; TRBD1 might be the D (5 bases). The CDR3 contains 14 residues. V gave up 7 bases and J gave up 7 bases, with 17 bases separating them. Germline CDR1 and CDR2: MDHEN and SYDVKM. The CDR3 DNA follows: TGTGCCAGCACGTGGGGGGTTGAATTGCAGCCCCAGCATTTT. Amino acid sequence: CASTWGVELQPQHF.

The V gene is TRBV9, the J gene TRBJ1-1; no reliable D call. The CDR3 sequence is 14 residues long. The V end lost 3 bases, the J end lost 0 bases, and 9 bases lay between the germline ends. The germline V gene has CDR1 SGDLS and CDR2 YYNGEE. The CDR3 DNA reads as TGTGCCAGCAGCGCTCGAACAATGAACACTGAAGCTTTCTTT. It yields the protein CASSARTMNTEAFF.

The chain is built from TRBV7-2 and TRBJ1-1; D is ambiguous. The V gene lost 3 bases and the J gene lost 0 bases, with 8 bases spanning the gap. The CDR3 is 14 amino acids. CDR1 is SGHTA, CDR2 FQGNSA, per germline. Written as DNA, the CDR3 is TGTGCCAGCAGCTTTAGCCAGCTGAACACTGAAGCTTTCTTT. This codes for CASSFSQLNTEAFF.

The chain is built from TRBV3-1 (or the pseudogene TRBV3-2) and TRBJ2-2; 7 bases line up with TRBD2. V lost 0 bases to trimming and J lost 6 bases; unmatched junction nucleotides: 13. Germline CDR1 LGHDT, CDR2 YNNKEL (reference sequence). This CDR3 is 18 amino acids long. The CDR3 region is CASSQEAGRGLRSGELFF. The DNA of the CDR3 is TGTGCCAGCAGCCAAGAGGCTGGGAGGGGCCTCCGATCCGGGGAGCTGTTTTTT.

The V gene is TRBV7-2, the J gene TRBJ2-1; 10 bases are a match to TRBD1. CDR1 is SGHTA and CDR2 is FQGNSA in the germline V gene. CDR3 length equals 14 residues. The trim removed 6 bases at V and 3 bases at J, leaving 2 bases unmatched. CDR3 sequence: CASSGTGDYNEQFF. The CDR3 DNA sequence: TGTGCCAGCAGTGGGACAGGGGACTACAATGAGCAGTTCTTC.

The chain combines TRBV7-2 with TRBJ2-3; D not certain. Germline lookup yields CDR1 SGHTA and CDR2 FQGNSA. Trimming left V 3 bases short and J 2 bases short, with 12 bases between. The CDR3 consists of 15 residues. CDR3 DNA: TGTGCCAGCAGCTTGAGTTGGGCCGCCACAGATACGCAGTATTTT. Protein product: CASSLSWAATDTQYF.

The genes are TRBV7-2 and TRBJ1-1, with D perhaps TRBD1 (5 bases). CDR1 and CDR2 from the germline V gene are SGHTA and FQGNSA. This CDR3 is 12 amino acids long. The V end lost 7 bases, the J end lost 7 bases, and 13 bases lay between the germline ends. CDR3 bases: TGTGCCAGCATTCTCCGGGGGGGTGAAGCTTTCTTT. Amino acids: CASILRGGEAFF.

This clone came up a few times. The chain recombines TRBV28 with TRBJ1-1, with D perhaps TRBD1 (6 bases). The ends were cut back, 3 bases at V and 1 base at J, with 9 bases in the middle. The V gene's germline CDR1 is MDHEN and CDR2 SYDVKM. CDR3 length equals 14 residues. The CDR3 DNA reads TGTGCCAGCAGTTTGGACAGACCGAACACTGAAGCTTTCTTT. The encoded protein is CASSLDRPNTEAFF.